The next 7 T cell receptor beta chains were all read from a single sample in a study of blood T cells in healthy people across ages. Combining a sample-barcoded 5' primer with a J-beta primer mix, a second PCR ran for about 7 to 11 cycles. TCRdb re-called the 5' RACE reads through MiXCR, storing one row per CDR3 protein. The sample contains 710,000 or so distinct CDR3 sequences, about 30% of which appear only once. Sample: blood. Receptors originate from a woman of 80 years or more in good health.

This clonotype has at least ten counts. CDR3 protein: CASSFIRANEQFF. The CDR3 DNA is TGTGCCAGCAGTTTTATTAGGGCCAATGAGCAGTTCTTC. The rearrangement links TRBV11-1 to TRBJ2-1; D gene uncertain. The V and J ends lost 6 bases and 6 bases respectively, with 12 bases between them. Germline V gives CDR1 SGHAT, CDR2 FQDESV (reference sequence). The CDR3 runs to 13 residues.

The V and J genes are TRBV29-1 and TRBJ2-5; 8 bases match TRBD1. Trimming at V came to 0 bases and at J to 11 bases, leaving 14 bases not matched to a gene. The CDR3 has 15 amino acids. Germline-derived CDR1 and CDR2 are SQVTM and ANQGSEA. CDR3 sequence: CSVEEGTGSLDEQYF. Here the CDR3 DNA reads TGCAGCGTTGAAGAGGGGACAGGATCCCTGGATGAGCAGTACTTC.

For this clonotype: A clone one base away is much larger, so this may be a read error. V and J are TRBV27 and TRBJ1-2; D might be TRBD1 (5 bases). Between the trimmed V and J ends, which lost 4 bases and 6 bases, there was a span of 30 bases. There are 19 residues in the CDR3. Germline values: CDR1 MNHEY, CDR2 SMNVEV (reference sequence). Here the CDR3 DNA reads TGTGCCAGCAGTTCCTTCTATTCTCCAGAGACAGCCACCAGCCATGGCTACACCTTC. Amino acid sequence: CASSSFYSPETATSHGYTF.

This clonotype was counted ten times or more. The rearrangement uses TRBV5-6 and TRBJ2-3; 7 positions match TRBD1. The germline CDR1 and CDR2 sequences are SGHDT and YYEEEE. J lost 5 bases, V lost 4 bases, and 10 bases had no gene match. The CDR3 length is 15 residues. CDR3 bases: TGTGCCAGCAGCCCGGCTAGGGGGCGAAGAGATACGCAGTATTTT. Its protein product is CASSPARGRRDTQYF. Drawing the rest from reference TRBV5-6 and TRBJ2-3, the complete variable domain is DAGVTQSPTHLIKTRGQQVTLRCSPKSGHDTVSWYQQALGQGPQFIFQYYEEEERQRGNFPDRFSGHQFPNYSSELNVNALLLGDSALYLCASSPARGRRDTQYFGPGTRLTVL.

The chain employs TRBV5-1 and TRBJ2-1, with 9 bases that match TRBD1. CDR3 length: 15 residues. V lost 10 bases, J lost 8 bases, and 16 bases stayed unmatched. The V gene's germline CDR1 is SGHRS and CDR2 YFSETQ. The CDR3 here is CAGYVSDRGRDEQFF. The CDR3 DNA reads TGCGCCGGCTACGTTTCGGACAGGGGTAGGGATGAGCAGTTCTTC.

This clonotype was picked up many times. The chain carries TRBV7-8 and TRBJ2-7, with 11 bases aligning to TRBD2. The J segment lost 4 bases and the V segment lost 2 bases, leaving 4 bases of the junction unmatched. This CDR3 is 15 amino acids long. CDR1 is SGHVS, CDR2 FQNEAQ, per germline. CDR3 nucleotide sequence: TGTGCCAGCAGCTTAAGTGCTAGCGGGGGGTACGAGCAGTACTTC. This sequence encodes CASSLSASGGYEQYF.

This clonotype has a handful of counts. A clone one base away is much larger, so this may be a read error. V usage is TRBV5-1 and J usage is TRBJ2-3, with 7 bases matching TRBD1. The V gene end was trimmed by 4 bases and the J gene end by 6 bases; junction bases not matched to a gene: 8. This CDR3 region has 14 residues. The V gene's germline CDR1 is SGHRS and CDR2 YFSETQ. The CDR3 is CASSLQTGPDTQYF. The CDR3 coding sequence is TGCGCCAGCAGCCTTCAGACAGGGCCCGATACGCAGTATTTT.